One and the same sample provided the 6 T cell receptor beta chains below, sequenced in a study of beta chain features in type 1 diabetes (dated by TCRdb to 2016 to 2019). The library was made by the immunoSEQ multiplex PCR assay. All of the isolated RNA was reverse transcribed with the High Capacity cDNA Reverse Transcription Kit, so expressed TCRB transcripts were sequenced. TCRdb took over this immuneACCESS table, retaining in-frame rearrangements with V and J assigned. Such tables are incomplete; in checked studies, under half of the missing clones stem from an unresolved V gene, and the remainder is unexplained. The sample table records 500,000 to 700,000 clones; roughly a sixth of these occur just once. The ten biggest clones cover around 0.1% of the sample. The sample consisted of naive CD4+ T cells from blood. The cell subset or site label for this specimen denotes: true naive CD4+ T cells. These receptor sequences come from a man younger than 35 in good health.

This chain uses TRBV27 with TRBJ1-2; tentative D call: TRBD1 (6 bases). CDR3 length: 15 amino acids. V lost 7 bases and J lost 1, with 16 bases in between. CDR1 is MNHEY and CDR2 is SMNVEV in the germline V gene (reference sequence). This chain's CDR3 is CASKPDRIINYGYTF. The CDR3 coding sequence is TGTGCCAGCAAACCCGACAGGATAATTAACTATGGCTACACCTTC.

The table lists this clone with a few counts. The chain links TRBV25-1 to TRBJ1-2, with D uncertain. The CDR3 covers 13 residues. From germline, CDR1 is MGHDK and CDR2 SYGVNS. V lost 8 bases and J lost 5, with 15 bases in between. The chain's CDR3 is CASSGRIVYGYTF. In DNA form, the CDR3 reads TGTGCCAGCTCCGGACGGATTGTTTATGGCTACACCTTC.

A word on this clone: This sample includes further DNA sequences coding for the same CDR3. V gene TRBV18 combines with J gene TRBJ1-5, with 8 bases lining up with TRBD1. V gave up 2 bases and J gave up 4 bases; unmatched junction bases: 4. Germline CDR1 reads KGHSH; CDR2 reads LQKENI. This CDR3 is built from 15 residues. For the CDR3, the DNA is TGTGCCAGCTCACCAGGGACAGGCGGTAATCAGCCCCAGCATTTT. It specifies CASSPGTGGNQPQHF.

This clone was seen more than once but under ten times. This chain connects TRBV4-1 to TRBJ1-2, with no clear D. Germline CDR1 is MGHRA and CDR2 is YSYEKL. V was trimmed by 0 bases and J by 3 bases, leaving 11 bases between them. The CDR3 is 15 amino acids. CDR3 region: CASSQDWQVYYGYTF. The CDR3 nucleotides are TGCGCCAGCAGCCAAGATTGGCAGGTTTACTATGGCTACACCTTC.

This clone was seen many times. The CDR3 coding sequence is TGTGCCAGCAGCTTAGGTTCAGGGTTTAATGATGAGCAGTTCTTC. This encodes CASSLGSGFNDEQFF. The chain carries TRBV7-9 and TRBJ2-1; a possible D gene is TRBD1 (5 bases). Germline CDR1 SEHNR, CDR2 FQNEAQ (reference sequence). V dropped 1 base and J dropped 8 bases, with 15 bases sitting between them. The CDR3 consists of 15 residues. The full variable domain, rest sourced from reference TRBV7-9 and TRBJ2-1, is DTGVSQNPRHKITKRGQNVTFRCDPISEHNRLYWYRQTLGQGPEFLTYFQNEAQLEKSRLLSDRFSAERPKGSFSTLEIQRTEQGDSAMYLCASSLGSGFNDEQFFGPGTRLTVL.

This sequence joins TRBV27 and TRBJ1-3; tentative D call: TRBD1 (5 bases). This CDR3 has 13 amino acids. Trimming shortened V by 9 bases and J by 4 bases, and 13 bases separated the two germline ends. Germline CDR1 MNHEY, CDR2 SMNVEV (reference sequence). CDR3 in DNA: TGTGCCAGTATGACAGTTCCCGGAAACACCATATATTTT. Protein: CASMTVPGNTIYF.